A selection of T cell receptor beta chains follows, all from one sample in a study of T cell responses to AZD1222 COVID-19 vaccine. The method was immunoSEQ multiplex PCR; TCRdb's version includes in-frame clones alone and lacks a portion of them. The sample has over 200,000 clones, about 94% seen once; the top ten hold 1.5% to 2%. The source material was peripheral blood, sampled 28 days after the second dose of the MenACWY control vaccine. These TCRs come from an adult who received the MenACWY meningococcal vaccine as a control. The CDR3 runs from the conserved cysteine through the conserved F or W. A D gene is named only where the DNA matches it firmly.

V gene	D gene	J gene	CDR3 length	CDR3 protein	CDR3 DNA
TRBV3-1/TRBV3-2	TRBD2	TRBJ2-7	14	CASSRGGTSYEQYF	TGTGCCAGCAGCCGCGGGGGGACCTCCTACGAGCAGTACTTC
TRBV5-1	TRBD2	TRBJ2-1	12	CASRTSYNEQFF	TGCGCCAGCCGGACTAGCTACAATGAGCAGTTCTTC
TRBV3-1/TRBV3-2	NA	TRBJ1-3	14	CASTGTPSGNTIYF	TGTGCCAGCACCGGGACTCCCTCTGGAAACACCATATATTTT
TRBV6-2/TRBV6-3	TRBD1	TRBJ1-2	16	CASSGGQAFNAYGYTF	TGTGCCAGCAGTGGGGGACAGGCCTTTAACGCCTATGGCTACACCTTC
TRBV7-6	NA	TRBJ1-5	16	CASSLELGGGNQPQHF	TGTGCCAGCAGCTTAGAACTCGGGGGGGGTAATCAGCCCCAGCATTTT
TRBV30	NA	TRBJ1-2	14	CAWSGTRGVTGYTF	TGTGCCTGGAGTGGGACACGGGGTGTGACGGGCTACACCTTC
TRBV5-1	NA	TRBJ1-3	13	CASSPGDRDTIYF	TGCGCCAGCAGCCCGGGCGACCGGGACACCATATATTTT
TRBV10-2	NA	TRBJ2-7	17	CASSESIAGAVGHEQYF	TGCGCCAGCAGTGAGTCGATCGCAGGGGCGGTCGGTCACGAGCAGTACTTC
TRBV19	TRBD1	TRBJ2-7	13	CASKGTGVYEQYF	TGTGCCAGTAAAGGGACAGGGGTCTACGAGCAGTACTTC
TRBV6-4	TRBD2	TRBJ2-1	15	CASSETSGTFNEQFF	TGTGCCAGCAGTGAGACTAGCGGGACGTTCAATGAGCAGTTCTTC
TRBV2	NA	TRBJ1-6	13	CASSRENNSPLHF	TGTGCCAGCAGCAGGGAGAATAATTCACCCCTCCACTTT
TRBV27	TRBD1	TRBJ1-4	15	CASSPLDRGNEKLFF	TGTGCCAGCAGTCCACTGGACAGGGGGAATGAAAAACTGTTTTTT
TRBV19	NA	TRBJ1-5	15	CASSIGGNNNQPQHF	TGTGCCAGTAGTATAGGCGGAAATAACAATCAGCCCCAGCATTTT
TRBV9	TRBD1	TRBJ1-1	15	CASSVGEGAHTEAFF	TGTGCCAGCAGCGTAGGGGAGGGGGCGCACACTGAAGCTTTCTTT
TRBV21-1	NA	TRBJ2-5	16	CASSKAPGQPQETQYF	TGTGCCAGCAGCAAAGCCCCGGGACAGCCTCAAGAGACCCAGTACTTC
TRBV11-2	NA	TRBJ1-5	15	CASSLIQGRNQPQHF	TGTGCCAGCAGCTTAATACAGGGTCGCAATCAGCCCCAGCATTTT